These 15 T cell receptor beta chains were all obtained from the same sample, sequenced in a study of Tregs in tolerant kidney transplant recipients. Recipients received nonmyeloablative bone marrow transplants from related graft donors, with transient mixed chimerism. Using immunoSEQ multiplex PCR, the repertoire was profiled, and TCRdb retains in-frame clones only, with some absent. This table holds about 31,000 clones. Sequences were derived from CD4+ T cells from blood (PBMCs), sampled 24 months after the transplant. The receptors here all came from a human patient who received a combined kidney and bone marrow transplant. Some T cells may be transferred from the graft donor.

A remark on this clone: Sequencing ends 3 residues short of the CDR3 end; the germline J gene provides the rest. J is TRBJ2-3 and V is TRBV10-1, with TRBD2 identical over 9 bases. This CDR3 has 18 amino acids. J gave up 2 bases and V 0 bases, and 9 bases lay outside the gene matches. Germline CDR1 is WNHNN and CDR2 is SYGVQD (reference sequence). The DNA read from the CDR3 is TGCGCCAGCAGTGAGTCAGGACTAGCGAGGGGGCCCACAGATACG. Its protein product is CASSESGLARGPTDT. The full CDR3 reads CASSESGLARGPTDTQYF.

As regards this clone: Read coverage stops 3 residues before the CDR3 terminus; the germline J gene supplies the remainder. This sequence joins TRBV29-1 and TRBJ2-1; 8 bases align to TRBD1. Germline CDR1 SQVTM, CDR2 ANQGSEA. This CDR3 spans 18 amino acids. V lost 0 bases and J lost 6; bases outside the gene matches: 16. This CDR3 is CSVEDGTALAGGRNEQFF. The CDR3 DNA, read in part, is TGCAGCGTTGAAGATGGGACTGCGTTGGCAGGGGGCCGCAATGAG.

Remarks on this clone: Read coverage stops 3 residues before the CDR3 terminus; the germline J gene supplies the remainder. This chain uses TRBV5-5 with TRBJ2-5; D gene unclear. This CDR3 is 14 amino acids long. Trimming removed 0 bases from V and 1 base from J, with 7 bases in between. Per germline, CDR1 SGHKS and CDR2 YYEKEE (reference sequence). CDR3 bases read: TGTGCCAGCAGCTTGGTTCGGGTCCAAGAGACC. This codes for CASSLVRVQET. The whole CDR3 is CASSLVRVQETQYF.

As for this clone: The CDR3 goes on 3 residues after the read ends, and that part is filled in from the germline J gene. The chain is built from TRBV20-1 and TRBJ1-4; 7 positions agree with TRBD1. Per the germline V gene, CDR1 is DFQATT and CDR2 is SNEGSKA (reference sequence). This CDR3 comprises 13 residues. V dropped 3 bases and J dropped 5; count of bases not matched to a gene: 3. Partial CDR3 DNA: TGCAGTGCTAGTGTCAGGGGGAATGAAAAA. It translates to CSASVRGNEK. The whole CDR3 sequence reads CSASVRGNEKLFF.

CDR3 DNA (partial): TGTGCCAGCAGCTTAGAGAGAATTAGGGCCTACGAG. Protein: CASSLERIRAYE. The complete CDR3 reads CASSLERIRAYEQYF. The chain joins TRBV7-8 to TRBJ2-7; D not resolved. The missing CDR3 end, 3 residues past where the read stops, is filled in from the germline J gene. The germline V and J ends were trimmed by 1 base and 2 bases, with 12 bases remaining between them. The CDR3 consists of 15 residues. Germline V gene data show CDR1 as SGHVS and CDR2 as FQNEAQ.

A note on this clone: Read data end 3 residues before the CDR3 end; the end is taken from the germline J gene. The V call is TRBV20-1, the J call TRBJ2-1; TRBD2 matches 13 bases. Germline V CDR1 and CDR2: DFQATT, SNEGSKA (reference sequence). The CDR3 runs 15 residues. Trimming took 7 bases from V and 7 from J; bases not matched to a gene: 10. The CDR3 sequence: CSGGLAGEPGNEQFF. The sequenced CDR3 bases are TGCAGTGGAGGACTAGCGGGAGAGCCCGGGAATGAG.

About this clone: Sequencing ends 3 residues short of the CDR3 end; the germline J gene provides the rest. V is TRBV7-2 and J is TRBJ1-5, with D uncertain. Looked up from germline, CDR1 is SGHTA and CDR2 is FQGNSA. Trimming took off 3 bases at V and 3 bases at J, with 3 bases between the two ends. The length of the CDR3 is 12 residues. CDR3 amino acids: CASSFFNQPQHF. CDR3 DNA, as far as it was read: TGTGCCAGCAGCTTCTTCAATCAGCCC.

CDR3 in amino acids: CSARAGSSYNEQFF. CDR3 DNA, as far as it was read: TGCAGTGCTAGAGCAGGGAGCTCCTACAATGAG. This chain joins TRBV20-1 and TRBJ2-1; D is possibly TRBD1 or TRBD2 (5 bases each). The sequence runs out 3 residues before the end of the CDR3; the remainder is reconstructed from the germline J gene. V gave up 1 base and J gave up 0 bases, with 7 bases separating them. Germline V gene sequence: CDR1 DFQATT, CDR2 SNEGSKA (reference sequence). The CDR3 spans 14 residues.

A remark on this clone: The sequenced fragment ends 3 residues before the CDR3 boundary, so the rest is inferred from the germline J gene. The chain recombines TRBV6-2 or TRBV6-3 with TRBJ2-3, with 14 nucleotides matching TRBD2. The CDR3 extends over 16 amino acids. Per germline, CDR1 MNHEY and CDR2 SVGEGT. V gave up 6 bases and J gave up 6 bases; unmatched junction bases: 8. The part of the CDR3 DNA that was read is TGTGCCAGCAGGGGCCCGGGACTAGCGGGAGCTGATACG. This sequence encodes CASRGPGLAGADT. The whole CDR3 sequence is CASRGPGLAGADTQYF.

The DNA read from the CDR3 is TGTGCCAGTAGTATGGGGCGGAGCTCCTACAATGAG. Its protein product is CASSMGRSSYNE. The CDR3 in full is CASSMGRSSYNEQFF. The chain employs TRBV19 and TRBJ2-1, with D possibly matching TRBD1 (5 bases). The CDR3 is cut off 3 residues early in the read; its end comes from the germline J gene. Trimming took 3 bases from V and 0 from J, leaving 9 bases between them. The germline gives CDR1 LNHDA, CDR2 SQIVND (reference sequence). This CDR3 region has 15 residues.

Concerning this clone: Read data end 3 residues before the CDR3 end; the end is taken from the germline J gene. The rearrangement links TRBV11-2 to TRBJ1-3, with 9 bases aligning to TRBD1. Germline CDR1 SGHAT, CDR2 FQNNGV. The trim removed 6 bases at V and 4 bases at J, leaving 7 bases unmatched. The CDR3 is 15 residues long. The CDR3 sequence: CASRLTTGGGNTIYF. The CDR3 bases that were read are TGTGCCAGCAGACTGACCACAGGGGGCGGAAACACC.

Notes on this clone: Read sequence stops 3 residues before the CDR3 end, and the germline J gene provides the missing end. J is TRBJ2-3 and V is TRBV7-3; 12 nucleotides align to TRBD2. Per the germline V gene, CDR1 is SGHTA and CDR2 is FQGTGA. The V gene end was trimmed by 0 bases and the J gene end by 4 bases; junction bases not matched to a gene: 5. CDR3 length equals 17 residues. The CDR3 bases that were read are TGTGCCAGCAGCTTAACGGCTAGCGGGAGGGGGGCAGATACG. It specifies CASSLTASGRGADT. The entire CDR3 reads CASSLTASGRGADTQYF.

With respect to this clone: The CDR3 end falls 3 residues outside the read, so it is completed with the germline J gene. V gene TRBV5-1 combines with J gene TRBJ2-7, with D possibly being TRBD1 (5 bases). Germline V gene lookup returns CDR1 SGHRS and CDR2 YFSETQ. Trimming removed 4 bases from V and 5 bases from J, with 22 bases in between. There are 16 residues in the CDR3. Incomplete CDR3 DNA: TGCGCCAGCAGCCTTTTCTACGACAGAACTCTCAACGAG. Protein product: CASSLFYDRTLNE. The whole CDR3 reads CASSLFYDRTLNEQYF. Looking up the rest from reference TRBV5-1 and TRBJ2-7 gives the full variable domain: KAGVTQTPRYLIKTRGQQVTLSCSPISGHRSVSWYQQTPGQGLQFLFEYFSETQRNKGNFPGRFSGRQFSNSRSEMNVSTLELGDSALYLCASSLFYDRTLNEQYFGPGTRLTVT.

As concerns this clone: The read is 3 residues too short to cover the CDR3 end, so that end is filled in from the germline J gene. The V gene is TRBV10-3, the J gene TRBJ1-4; D might be TRBD1 (5 bases). The V end was cut by 5 bases, the J end by 3 bases, with 10 bases between. The CDR3 has 14 amino acids. The germline gives CDR1 ENHRY, CDR2 SYGVKD. The CDR3 DNA, read in part, is TGTGCCATCAGTCAGGGAGTTTCTAATGAAAAA. Its translation is CAISQGVSNEK. The complete CDR3 reads CAISQGVSNEKLFF.

Turning to this clone: The observed sequence ends 3 residues before the CDR3 terminus, with the missing tail filled in from the germline J gene. The rearrangement uses TRBV20-1 and TRBJ2-1; 9 bases are shared with TRBD2. This CDR3 contains 18 residues. Looked up from germline, CDR1 is DFQATT and CDR2 is SNEGSKA (reference sequence). V lost 1 base, J lost 0 bases, and 10 bases stayed unmatched. The CDR3 here is CSARGWREGLVSYNEQFF. The sequenced CDR3 bases are TGCAGTGCTAGAGGATGGCGGGAGGGCCTTGTCTCCTACAATGAG.